The rows below give T cell receptor beta chains drawn from one sample of a study of shared clonotypes between healthy human individuals. Measured with immunoSEQ multiplex PCR; TCRdb has only the in-frame clones, and not every one. The data show roughly 2,300,000 clones, 85% to 95% seen once. The sample was naive CD4+ T cells from PBMCs. The receptors come from a young man in good health. Some clones in this sample may be carry-over from other donors' samples. The CDR3 runs from the conserved cysteine through the conserved F or W. Each record gives: V gene, clone size, CDR3 protein. Clone size, where shown, is once, few, many, or a class for clones that have expanded.

>TRBV7-3|-
CASSLKGPNTGELFF
>TRBV4-1|-
CASSRGEGGLETQYF
>TRBV10-1|-
CASSPTFCLAGEYF
>TRBV28|-
CASSGVAAGQETQYF
>TRBV4-1|-
CASSQTTSGSYNEQFF
>TRBV19|-
CASRTTGAAAKNIQYF
>TRBV4-3|-
CASSQAPSGRGDTQYF
>TRBV7-7|-
CASSLGIGSGGQGTQYF
>TRBV7-6|-
CASSQMWANPREGYTF
>TRBV5-1|few
CASSVKQGRMNTEAFF
>TRBV9|-
CASSVGVGYNEQFF
>TRBV5-1|-
CASSEFQGDPYEQYF
>TRBV5-1|-
CASSEEPGQRSEQYF
>TRBV6-5|-
CASSTGRGEQYF
>TRBV5-1|-
CASSIYPSRDEQFF
>TRBV7-9|-
CASSLALTGGSEAFF
>TRBV5-1|-
CASSLGQADTQYF
>TRBV5-1|once
CASSLVFRTGGPEQFF
>TRBV30|-
CAWSVRSTDTQYF
>TRBV28|-
CASTHRGSTDTQYF
>TRBV19|-
CASSLRGTDSNQPQHF
>TRBV30|-
CAWSLSLVFQTNSPLHF
>TRBV11-2|-
CASSLEKQYF
>TRBV10-3|-
CAISAGGRFYEQYF
>TRBV5-3|few
CARSLAVSGNTIYF
>TRBV27|-
CASSFLGVYGYTF
>TRBV18|once
CASSPQAYRDYGYTF
>TRBV6-5|-
CASRTRTRRKFF
>TRBV9|-
CASSWAGDGLGELFF
>TRBV27|-
CASSFLHISAGGPRNEQFF
>TRBV4-1|-
CASSQLSGRTYEQYF
>TRBV6-1|-
CASVRDPSSYEQYF
>TRBV7-8|once
CASSLVVREQYF
>TRBV4-1|-
CASSQEWEERELVADTQYF
>TRBV15|-
CATSGSYEQYF
>TRBV5-1|-
CASSPTGFNTEAFF
>TRBV6-1|-
CASSNAGRFWETQYF
>TRBV7-3|-
CASSPRLAGYNEQFF
>TRBV7-2|-
CASSPGTSGRYSTYEQYF
>TRBV5-4|-
CASSPIGDTGELFF
>TRBV10-3|-
CAISESTSANTGELFF
>TRBV11-2|-
CASSLDPDRGREKLFF
>TRBV5-4|few
CASTLAPNTEAFF
>TRBV4-1|-
CASSQAGSGRADTQYF
>TRBV28|-
CASSSLSTGEKLFF
>TRBV2|-
CASSVLVNEQFF
>TRBV25-1|-
CASNQGFNQPQHF
>TRBV28|-
CASSTSGTLTYEQYF
>TRBV28|-
CASSLRDRNQPQHF
>TRBV2|-
CASKSQGGTEAFF
>TRBV28|-
CASSLLRATNEKLFF
>TRBV6-5|once
CASSSQGNQPQHF
>TRBV14|few
CASSQDGRGSTYGYTF
>TRBV5-4|-
CASFRGQGGYGYTF
>TRBV11-2|-
CASSATGGNTEAFF